This T cell receptor beta chain was identified in a study of blood T cell repertoires in COVID-19. Study information: PBMCs, B-cell-depleted T cells, or T cells were the source of the cDNA or gDNA that made up the material.

As originally analysed: Estimates of nucleated cell counts were drawn from the amplification of reference gene primers. TCRdb's table, derived via immunoSEQ multiplex PCR, lists solely in-frame clones and lacks some. From that table come the V and J calls and clone size; the DNA was used to work out D and trimming. The sample has about 130,000 clones, 84% seen once. The CDR3 is made up of 15 amino acids. V was clipped by 4 bases and J by 2 bases; unmatched bases: 6. CDR1 and CDR2 from the germline V gene are SEHNR and FQNEAQ (reference sequence). V is TRBV7-9 and J is TRBJ1-1, with TRBD1 matching over 8 bases. The specimen was peripheral blood. The origin of this receptor is a woman between 25 and 40 years old who had recovered from COVID-19. The DNA for the CDR3 is TGTGCCAGCAGCTCCGGACAGGGACCCAACACTGAAGCTTTCTTT. Translation: CASSSGQGPNTEAFF.